Below, 5 T cell receptor beta chains from the same sample are listed, as sequenced in a study of beta chain features in type 1 diabetes. The isolated RNA, all of it, was reverse transcribed, so expressed TCRB transcripts were what got sequenced. Only in-frame clones appear in the TCRdb table, and some are missing; sequencing was by immunoSEQ multiplex PCR. The data show under 450,000 clones, with over 12% seen just once and more than 0.015% held by the top ten. The sequencing input was naive CD4+ T cells from blood. The source of these receptors is a woman aged 18 to 35 in good health.

This clone has just a few counts. The gene calls are TRBV19 and TRBJ2-5, with D possibly matching TRBD2 (6 bases). The V end was cut by 9 bases, the J end by 2 bases, with 10 bases between. The length of the CDR3 is 12 residues. Germline lookup yields CDR1 LNHDA and CDR2 SQIVND (reference sequence). As DNA, the CDR3 is TGTGCCAGCTCGACTAGGCAAGAGACCCAGTACTTC. This encodes CASSTRQETQYF.

In this sample, this clone turned up once. The rearrangement joins TRBV28 to TRBJ1-1, with a possible D match to TRBD1 (5 bases). This CDR3 comprises 14 residues. Trimming took off 7 bases at V and 6 bases at J, with 18 bases between the two ends. From germline, CDR1 is MDHEN and CDR2 SYDVKM. The CDR3 DNA is TGTGCCAGCATATATCTTTCCCCAGGGTCTGAAGCTTTCTTT. This translates into CASIYLSPGSEAFF. The full variable domain, its missing parts supplied by reference TRBV28 and TRBJ1-1, is DVKVTQSSRYLVKRTGEKVFLECVQDMDHENMFWYRQDPGLGLRLIYFSYDVKMKEKGDIPEGYSVSREKKERFSLILESASTNQTSMYLCASIYLSPGSEAFFGQGTRLTVV.

This clone was observed a handful of times. The chain has TRBV19 and TRBJ2-5; TRBD1 matches at 8 bases. The length of the CDR3 is 14 residues. The ends lost 5 bases at V and 2 bases at J; junction bases unmatched: 4. The V gene's germline CDR1 is LNHDA and CDR2 SQIVND (reference sequence). The CDR3 sequence: CASSSRQGQETQYF. The CDR3, as DNA: TGTGCCAGTAGTTCCCGACAGGGGCAAGAGACCCAGTACTTC. Full variable domain (remainder filled in from reference TRBV19 and TRBJ2-5): DGGITQSPKYLFRKEGQNVTLSCEQNLNHDAMYWYRQDPGQGLRLIYYSQIVNDFQKGDIAEGYSVSREKKESFPLTVTSAQKNPTAFYLCASSSRQGQETQYFGPGTRLLVL.

This clone was picked up a small number of times. The chain combines TRBV29-1 with TRBJ2-7, with D hard to call. Germline assignment: CDR1 SQVTM and CDR2 ANQGSEA. The length of the CDR3 is 13 residues. V shed 4 bases and J shed 2 bases, with 12 bases lying between them. CDR3 in DNA: TGCAGCGTTGGTGGAGCGCAGACCTACGAGCAGTACTTC. It is translated as CSVGGAQTYEQYF.

This clone was counted a few times. The chain links TRBV15 to TRBJ2-5; D not resolved. V lost 0 bases and J 0 bases, leaving 8 bases between the germline ends. Germline CDR1 is LNHNV and CDR2 is YYDKDF (reference sequence). The CDR3 is 15 amino acids. This chain's CDR3 is CATSRDESYQETQYF. For the CDR3, the DNA is TGTGCCACCAGCAGAGATGAGTCGTACCAAGAGACCCAGTACTTC.